This T cell receptor (beta chain) is from a study of regulatory T cells in long-lasting Graves disease. Findings and limits, study-wide: Patients with persistent disease shared under 3,500 public clonotypes, outpacing the roughly 1,000 shared by new patients.

Time point defined: newly diagnosed GD, antithyroid drugs for less than 3 months. PBMCs provided the RNA from which the TCR library was made. The patient group derived from an endocrinology department in Xi'an, China. The germline gives CDR1 SGHTA, CDR2 FQGTGA. Trimming left V 0 bases short and J 6 bases short, with 9 bases between. The CDR3 is 14 amino acids. As regards this clonotype: Its specificity is not known.

Investigators prepared the TCR beta libraries by applying iRepertoire HTBI primers and Arm-PCR of CDR3 regions. MiXCR was run by TCRdb on the multiplex PCR reads, yielding one entry per CDR3 protein. This sample has fewer than 650,000 distinct CDR3 sequences; around 15% occur once, and the top ten carry about 12%. The same specimen was also included in a second study, on T cells in Graves' hyperthyroidism and ophthalmopathy.

V and J are TRBV7-3 and TRBJ2-1; tentatively, D is TRBD2 (6 bases). This TCR was recovered from a man aged 18 to 35 with Graves disease. The specimen comprised peripheral blood mononuclear cells (PBMCs), sampled at new diagnosis, from a patient treated with antithyroid drugs. The CDR3 sequence: CASSLTGDSNEQFF. For the CDR3, the DNA is TGTGCCAGCAGCTTAACGGGGGACTCCAATGAGCAGTTCTTC.